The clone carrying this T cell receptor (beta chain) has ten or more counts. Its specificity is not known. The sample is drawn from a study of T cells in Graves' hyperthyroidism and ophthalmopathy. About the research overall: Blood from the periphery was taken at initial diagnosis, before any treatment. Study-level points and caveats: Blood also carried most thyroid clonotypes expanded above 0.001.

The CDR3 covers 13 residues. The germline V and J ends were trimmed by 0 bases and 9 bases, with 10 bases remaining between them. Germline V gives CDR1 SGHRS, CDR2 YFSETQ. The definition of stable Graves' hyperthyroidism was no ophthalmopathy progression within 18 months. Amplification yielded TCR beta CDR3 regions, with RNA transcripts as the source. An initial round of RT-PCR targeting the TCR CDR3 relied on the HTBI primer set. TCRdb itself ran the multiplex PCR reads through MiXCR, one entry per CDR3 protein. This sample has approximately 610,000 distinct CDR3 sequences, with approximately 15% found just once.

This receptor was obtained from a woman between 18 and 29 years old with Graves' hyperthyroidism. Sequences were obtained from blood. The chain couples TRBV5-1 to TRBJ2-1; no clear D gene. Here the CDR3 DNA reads TGCGCCAGCAGCTTGGCCGTATCGGTTGAGCAGTTCTTC. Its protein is CASSLAVSVEQFF.